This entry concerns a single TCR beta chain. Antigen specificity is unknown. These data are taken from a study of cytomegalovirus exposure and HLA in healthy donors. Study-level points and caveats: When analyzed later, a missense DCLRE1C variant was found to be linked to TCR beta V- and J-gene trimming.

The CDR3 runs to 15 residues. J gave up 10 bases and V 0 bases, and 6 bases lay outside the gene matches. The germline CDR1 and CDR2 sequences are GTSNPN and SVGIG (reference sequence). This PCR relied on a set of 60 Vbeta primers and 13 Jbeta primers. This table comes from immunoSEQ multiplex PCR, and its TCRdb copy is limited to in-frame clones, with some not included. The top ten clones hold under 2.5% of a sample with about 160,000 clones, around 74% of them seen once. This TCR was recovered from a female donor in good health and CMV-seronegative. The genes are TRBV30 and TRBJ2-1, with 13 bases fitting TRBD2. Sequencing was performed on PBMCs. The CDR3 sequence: CAWSVLLAGGVEQFF. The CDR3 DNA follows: TGTGCCTGGAGTGTACTACTAGCGGGAGGGGTAGAGCAGTTCTTC.